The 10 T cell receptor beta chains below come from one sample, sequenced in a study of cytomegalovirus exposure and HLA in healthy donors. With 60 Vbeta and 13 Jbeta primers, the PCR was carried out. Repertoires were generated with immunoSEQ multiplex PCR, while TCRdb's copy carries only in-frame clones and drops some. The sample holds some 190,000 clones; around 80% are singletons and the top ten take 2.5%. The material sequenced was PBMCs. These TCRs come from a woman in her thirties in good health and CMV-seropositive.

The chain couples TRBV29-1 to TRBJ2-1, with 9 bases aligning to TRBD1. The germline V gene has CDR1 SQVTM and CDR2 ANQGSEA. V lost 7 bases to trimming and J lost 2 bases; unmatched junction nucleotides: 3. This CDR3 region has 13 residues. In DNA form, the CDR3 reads TGCAGCGGAAGGACAGGGGCCTACAATGAGCAGTTCTTC. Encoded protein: CSGRTGAYNEQFF.

The CDR3 protein is CASSEQGKTYEQYF. DNA of the CDR3: TGTGCCAGCAGTGAACAGGGGAAGACCTACGAGCAGTACTTC. The chain uses TRBV25-1 and TRBJ2-7; weak D call: TRBD1 (6 bases). The CDR3 runs to 14 residues. The V end lost 2 bases, the J end lost 2 bases, and 10 bases lay between the germline ends. Germline V gene sequence: CDR1 MGHDK, CDR2 SYGVNS.

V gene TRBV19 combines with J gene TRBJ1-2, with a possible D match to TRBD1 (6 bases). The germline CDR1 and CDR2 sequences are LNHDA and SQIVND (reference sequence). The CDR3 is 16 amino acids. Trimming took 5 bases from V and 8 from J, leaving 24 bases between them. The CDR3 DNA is TGTGCCAGTAGTTTGGATGCGGGGGCGCCTATAGGGGGCTACACCTTC. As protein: CASSLDAGAPIGGYTF. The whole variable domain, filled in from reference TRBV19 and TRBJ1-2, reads DGGITQSPKYLFRKEGQNVTLSCEQNLNHDAMYWYRQDPGQGLRLIYYSQIVNDFQKGDIAEGYSVSREKKESFPLTVTSAQKNPTAFYLCASSLDAGAPIGGYTFGSGTRLTVV.

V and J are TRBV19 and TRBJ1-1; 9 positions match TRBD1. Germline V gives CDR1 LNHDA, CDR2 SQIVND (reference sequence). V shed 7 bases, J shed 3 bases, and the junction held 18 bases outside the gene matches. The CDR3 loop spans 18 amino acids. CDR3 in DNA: TGTGCCAGTATATCCCCCCCCCACAGGGGGCTTGGGGACACTGAAGCTTTCTTT. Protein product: CASISPPHRGLGDTEAFF.

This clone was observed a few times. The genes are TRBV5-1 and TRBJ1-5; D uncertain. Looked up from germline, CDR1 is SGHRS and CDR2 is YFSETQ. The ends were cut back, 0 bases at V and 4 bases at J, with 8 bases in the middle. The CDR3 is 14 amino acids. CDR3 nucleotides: TGCGCCAGCAGCTTGGCCGGGGAGAATCAGCCCCAGCATTTT. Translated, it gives CASSLAGENQPQHF.

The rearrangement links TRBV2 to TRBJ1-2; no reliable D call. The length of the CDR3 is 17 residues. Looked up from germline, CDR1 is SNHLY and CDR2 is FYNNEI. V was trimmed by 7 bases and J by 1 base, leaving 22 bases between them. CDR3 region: CASTSHFGREINYGYTF. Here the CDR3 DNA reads TGTGCCAGCACCTCTCACTTCGGGAGGGAGATTAACTATGGCTACACCTTC.

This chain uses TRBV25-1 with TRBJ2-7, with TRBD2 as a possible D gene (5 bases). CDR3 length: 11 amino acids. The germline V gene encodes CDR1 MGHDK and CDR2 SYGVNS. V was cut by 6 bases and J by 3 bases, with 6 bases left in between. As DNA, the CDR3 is TGTGCCAGCAGAGGACTCTACGAGCAGTACTTC. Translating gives CASRGLYEQYF.

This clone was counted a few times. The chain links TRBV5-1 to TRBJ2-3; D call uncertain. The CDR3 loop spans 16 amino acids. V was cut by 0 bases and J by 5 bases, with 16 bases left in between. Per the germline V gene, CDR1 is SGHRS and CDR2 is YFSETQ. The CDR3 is CASSLAVGFSLDTQYF. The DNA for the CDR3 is TGCGCCAGCAGCTTGGCCGTCGGGTTTTCATTAGATACGCAGTATTTT.

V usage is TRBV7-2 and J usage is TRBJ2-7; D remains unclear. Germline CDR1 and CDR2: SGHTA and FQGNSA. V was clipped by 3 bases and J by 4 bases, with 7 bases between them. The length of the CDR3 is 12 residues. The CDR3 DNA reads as TGTGCCAGCAGCTTCCGTCAGTACGAGCAGTACTTC. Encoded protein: CASSFRQYEQYF.

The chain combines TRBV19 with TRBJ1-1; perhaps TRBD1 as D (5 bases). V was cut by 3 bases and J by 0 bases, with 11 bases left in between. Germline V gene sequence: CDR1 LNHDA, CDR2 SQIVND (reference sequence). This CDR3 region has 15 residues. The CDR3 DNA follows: TGTGCCAGTAGTATTCCTAAAGGGGTGAACACTGAAGCTTTCTTT. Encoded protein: CASSIPKGVNTEAFF.